Following are 12 T cell receptor beta chains from one sample sequenced in a study of T cell changes during pregnancy in multiple sclerosis. Some clones are missing from TCRdb's copy, which holds only in-frame ones; the method was immunoSEQ multiplex PCR. The sample lists 35,000 to 40,000 clones, 91% occurring once. The sequenced sample was CD8+ T cells from peripheral blood mononuclear cells, obtained in the second trimester of pregnancy. The receptor source for this set is a female donor with multiple sclerosis, enrolled in a pregnancy study.

The chain has TRBV11-2 and TRBJ2-7; 13 bases align to TRBD2. The V gene's germline CDR1 is SGHAT and CDR2 FQNNGV. The V segment lost 2 bases and the J segment 2 bases; nucleotides outside the gene matches: 3. The CDR3 is 16 residues long. The CDR3, as DNA: TGTGCCAGCAGCTTATCGGGGACTAGCGGGGCCTACGAGCAGTACTTC. As protein: CASSLSGTSGAYEQYF.

This chain links TRBV19 with TRBJ2-7; TRBD2 matches at 7 bases. V trimming: 3 bases; J trimming: 1 base; junction bases outside the gene matches: 3. The CDR3 covers 14 residues. Germline loops: CDR1 LNHDA, CDR2 SQIVND (reference sequence). This chain's CDR3 is CASSIWEGSYEQYF. Here the CDR3 DNA reads TGTGCCAGTAGTATCTGGGAGGGATCCTACGAGCAGTACTTC.

This sequence joins TRBV29-1 and TRBJ2-5; 9 bases line up with TRBD2. Germline lookup yields CDR1 SQVTM and CDR2 ANQGSEA. J gave up 5 bases and V 0 bases, and 7 bases lay outside the gene matches. The CDR3 runs 15 residues. CDR3 loop: CSVEELRGGRETQYF. The CDR3 nucleotides read TGCAGCGTTGAAGAACTGCGGGGGGGGCGGGAGACCCAGTACTTC.

V usage is TRBV7-9 and J usage is TRBJ1-4; tentative D call: TRBD1 (6 bases). Trimming stripped 3 bases from V and 5 bases from J, with 19 bases between. Germline CDR1 and CDR2: SEHNR and FQNEAQ (reference sequence). The CDR3 contains 17 residues. In DNA form, the CDR3 reads TGTGCCAGCAGCTTTGAGGTCGAAGGACAGCTAAATGAAAAACTGTTTTTT. Translated, it gives CASSFEVEGQLNEKLFF.

The chain is built from TRBV11-1 and TRBJ2-6; D unclear. V dropped 5 bases and J dropped 0 bases, with 11 bases sitting between them. Germline CDR1 reads SGHAT; CDR2 reads FQDESV (reference sequence). CDR3 size: 16 residues. CDR3 coding DNA: TGTGCCAGCAGCGTCGAACTTAGCTCTGGGGCCAACGTCCTGACTTTC. This translates into CASSVELSSGANVLTF.

This clone was recorded once. V is TRBV11-3 and J is TRBJ2-3; no clear D gene. The CDR3 totals 13 residues. Trimming left V 0 bases short and J 3 bases short, with 4 bases between. Germline V gives CDR1 SGHNT, CDR2 YENEEA. Here the CDR3 reads CASSLESTDTQYF. In DNA form, the CDR3 reads TGTGCCAGCAGCTTAGAGTCAACAGATACGCAGTATTTT.

This chain connects TRBV7-9 to TRBJ2-7; no clear D. The CDR3 consists of 11 residues. Trimming removed 8 bases from V and 6 bases from J, with 11 bases in between. Germline values: CDR1 SEHNR, CDR2 FQNEAQ (reference sequence). CDR3 region: CASRGRGEQYF. The CDR3 DNA sequence: TGTGCCAGCCGCGGCCGAGGCGAGCAGTACTTC.

This chain uses TRBV7-9 with TRBJ1-1, with 8 bases that match TRBD1. V shed 5 bases and J 6 bases; nucleotides not matched to a gene: 8. The CDR3 length is 14 residues. The germline V gene encodes CDR1 SEHNR and CDR2 FQNEAQ (reference sequence). The CDR3 region has the DNA TGTGCCAGCAGCGAGACCGGACAGGGCGCTGAAGCTTTCTTT. Protein: CASSETGQGAEAFF.

This clone was detected only a few times. The CDR3 reads CASSVSVLPNEQFF. As DNA, the CDR3 is TGTGCCAGCAGTGTATCGGTTTTGCCTAATGAGCAGTTCTTC. V gene TRBV6-1 combines with J gene TRBJ2-1; no firm D call. Trimming removed 4 bases from V and 7 bases from J, with 14 bases in between. Germline V gene lookup returns CDR1 MNHNS and CDR2 SASEGT. The CDR3 consists of 14 residues.

A few counts support this clone. This rearrangement joins TRBV10-2 to TRBJ1-3; D gene unclear. CDR3 length equals 15 residues. The germline V and J ends were trimmed by 1 base and 0 bases, with 7 bases remaining between them. Germline V gene data show CDR1 as WSHSY and CDR2 as SAAADI. The CDR3 protein is CASSEWSTSGNTIYF. The CDR3 bases are TGCGCCAGCAGTGAGTGGAGTACCTCTGGAAACACCATATATTTT.

On this clone: Its ends do not fully match the called genes, so a read error is possible. The chain joins TRBV11-2 to TRBJ2-7; D is unresolved. The germline V gene has CDR1 SGHAT and CDR2 FQNNGV. CDR3 size: 14 residues. CDR3: CTGSRVLSSYEQYF. In DNA, the CDR3 is TGCACTGGTTCACGGGTATTATCCTCCTACGAGCAGTACTTC. The full variable domain, with the rest looked up from reference TRBV11-2 and TRBJ2-7, is EAGVAQSPRYKIIEKRQSVAFWCNPISGHATLYWYQQILGQGPKLLIQFQNNGVVDDSQLPKDRFSAERLKGVDSTLKIQPAKLEDSAVYLCTGSRVLSSYEQYFGPGTRLTVT.

The genes are TRBV30 and TRBJ2-1, with D tentatively TRBD2 (5 bases). Between the trimmed V and J ends, which lost 2 bases and 15 bases, there was a span of 14 bases. CDR3 length equals 11 residues. The germline CDR1 and CDR2 sequences are GTSNPN and SVGIG (reference sequence). The CDR3 loop reads CAWSTGLGGFF. In DNA form, the CDR3 reads TGTGCCTGGAGTACCGGGCTAGGAGGGTTCTTC.